This T cell receptor (beta chain) is drawn from a study of cytomegalovirus exposure and HLA in healthy donors. Study results and caveats: Further analysis was carried out later, and it showed several of the most significant clusters appearing linked to common viral pathogens.

Amplification used 60 Vbeta primers and 13 Jbeta primers. Here immunoSEQ multiplex PCR was the method, and the copy in TCRdb shows in-frame clones only, minus some. Here the sample spans under 200,000 clones, roughly four fifths being singletons. This clone was seen only once. Its antigen is unidentified. Germline V gene lookup returns CDR1 LGHNA and CDR2 YSLEER. The CDR3 runs to 15 residues. Trimming took 2 bases from V and 0 from J; bases not matched to a gene: 4. The TCR was taken from a woman aged 25 to 39 in good health and CMV-seropositive. Sequenced material: PBMCs. V and J are TRBV4-3 and TRBJ2-7, with 7 bases lining up with TRBD2. The CDR3: CASSQSAGSSYEQYF. Written as DNA, the CDR3 is TGCGCCAGCAGCCAATCAGCGGGGAGCTCCTACGAGCAGTACTTC.